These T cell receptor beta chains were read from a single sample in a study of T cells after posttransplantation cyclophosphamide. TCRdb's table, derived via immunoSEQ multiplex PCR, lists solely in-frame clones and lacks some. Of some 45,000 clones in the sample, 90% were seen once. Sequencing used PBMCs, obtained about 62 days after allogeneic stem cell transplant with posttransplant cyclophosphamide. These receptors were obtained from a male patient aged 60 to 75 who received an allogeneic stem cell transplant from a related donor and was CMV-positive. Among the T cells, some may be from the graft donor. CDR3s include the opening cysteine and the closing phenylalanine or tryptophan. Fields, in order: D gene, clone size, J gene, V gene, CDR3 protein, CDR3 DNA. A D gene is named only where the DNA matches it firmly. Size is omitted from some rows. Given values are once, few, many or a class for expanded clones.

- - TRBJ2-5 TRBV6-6 CASSPRDRAQETQYF TGTGCCAGCAGTCCCAGAGACAGAGCTCAAGAGACCCAGTACTTC
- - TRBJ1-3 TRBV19 CASSSGNTIYF TGTGCCAGTTCATCTGGAAACACCATATATTTT
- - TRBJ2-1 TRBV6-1 CASTPEDEQFF TGTGCCAGCACTCCAGAGGATGAGCAGTTCTTC
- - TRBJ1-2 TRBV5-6 CASSLVSLYGYTF TGTGCCAGCAGCTTGGTGTCTCTCTATGGCTACACCTTC
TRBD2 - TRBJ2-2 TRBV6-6 CASGTQGLAPGELFF TGTGCCAGCGGTACCCAGGGACTAGCTCCGGGGGAGCTGTTTTTT
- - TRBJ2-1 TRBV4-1 CASSQDPPSGVPYNEQFF TGCGCCAGCAGCCAAGACCCACCTTCCGGGGTGCCCTACAATGAGCAGTTCTTC
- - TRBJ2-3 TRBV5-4 CASSGELTPNTQYF TGTGCCAGCAGCGGAGAACTAACGCCGAATACGCAGTATTTT
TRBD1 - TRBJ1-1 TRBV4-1 CASSQDTGTGTMNTEAFF TGCGCCAGCAGCCAGGACACCGGGACAGGGACCATGAACACTGAAGCTTTCTTT
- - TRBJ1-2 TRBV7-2 CASRPDSLTGGYTF TGTGCCAGCAGACCGGACAGTCTAACGGGGGGCTACACCTTC
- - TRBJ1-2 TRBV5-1 CASSLDPGNYGYTF TGCGCCAGCAGCTTGGATCCAGGGAACTATGGCTACACCTTC
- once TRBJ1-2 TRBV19 CASSISRSGVGYGYTF TGTGCCAGTAGTATATCCCGTTCGGGTGTGGGCTATGGCTACACCTTC
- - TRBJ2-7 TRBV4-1 CASSLGLTATYEQYF TGCGCCAGCAGCCTAGGACTAACTGCCACCTACGAGCAGTACTTC
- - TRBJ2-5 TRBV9 CASSVGQIQETQYF TGTGCCAGCAGCGTAGGACAGATCCAAGAGACCCAGTACTTC
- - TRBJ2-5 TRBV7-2 CASSFKTVQETQYF TGTGCCAGCAGCTTCAAAACAGTCCAAGAGACCCAGTACTTC
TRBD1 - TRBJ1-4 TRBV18 CASSPNIGTDNEKLFF TGTGCCAGCTCACCAAATATCGGGACAGACAATGAAAAACTGTTTTTT
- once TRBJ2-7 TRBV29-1 CSVVRTDYEQYF TGCAGCGTTGTTAGGACAGACTACGAGCAGTACTTC
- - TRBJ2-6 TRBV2 CASSELRVSGANVLTF TGTGCCAGCAGTGAATTGCGGGTCTCTGGGGCCAACGTCCTGACTTTC
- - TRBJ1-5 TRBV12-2 CASPPQPQHF TGTGCAAGTCCTCCGCAGCCCCAGCATTTT
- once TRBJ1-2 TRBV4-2 CASSPDRSSRGYTF TGTGCCAGCAGTCCTGACAGGTCGTCTAGGGGCTACACCTTC
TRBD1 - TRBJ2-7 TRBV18 CASSRQGGGSEQYF TGTGCCAGCTCGCGACAGGGGGGAGGGAGTGAGCAGTACTTC
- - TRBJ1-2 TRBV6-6 CASSYSMRQGPYGYTF TGTGCCAGCAGTTACTCGATGAGGCAGGGCCCTTATGGCTACACCTTC
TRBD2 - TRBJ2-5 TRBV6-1 CASSEASGGETQYF TGTGCCAGCAGTGAAGCCTCGGGGGGTGAGACCCAGTACTTC
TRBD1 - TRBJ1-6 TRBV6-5 CASSGKGADSPLHF TGTGCCAGCAGTGGGAAGGGGGCGGATTCACCCCTCCACTTT
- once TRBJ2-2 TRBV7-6 CASSSPKIRTGELFF TGTGCCAGCAGCTCCCCCAAGATCAGGACCGGGGAGCTGTTTTTT
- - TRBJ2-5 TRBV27 CASSPRVGETQYF TGTGCCAGCAGTCCCAGGGTGGGGGAGACCCAGTACTTC
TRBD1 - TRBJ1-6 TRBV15 CATGQGYNSPLHF TGTGCCACCGGACAGGGGTACAATTCACCCCTCCACTTT
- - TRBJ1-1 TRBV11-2 CASSLTREAFF TGTGCCAGCAGCTTAACCCGGGAAGCTTTCTTT
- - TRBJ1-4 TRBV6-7 CASFSGMEKLFF TGTGCCAGCTTCTCAGGGATGGAGAAACTGTTTTTT
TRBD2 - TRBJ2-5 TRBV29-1 CSVRSGDLGAQYF TGCAGCGTTCGTAGCGGGGATTTGGGGGCCCAGTACTTC
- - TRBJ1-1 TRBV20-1 CSAQGDTEAFF TGCAGTGCTCAAGGGGACACTGAAGCTTTCTTT
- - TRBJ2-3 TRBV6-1 CASSVGIGGPDTQYF TGTGCCAGCAGTGTCGGTATCGGGGGGCCCGATACGCAGTATTTT